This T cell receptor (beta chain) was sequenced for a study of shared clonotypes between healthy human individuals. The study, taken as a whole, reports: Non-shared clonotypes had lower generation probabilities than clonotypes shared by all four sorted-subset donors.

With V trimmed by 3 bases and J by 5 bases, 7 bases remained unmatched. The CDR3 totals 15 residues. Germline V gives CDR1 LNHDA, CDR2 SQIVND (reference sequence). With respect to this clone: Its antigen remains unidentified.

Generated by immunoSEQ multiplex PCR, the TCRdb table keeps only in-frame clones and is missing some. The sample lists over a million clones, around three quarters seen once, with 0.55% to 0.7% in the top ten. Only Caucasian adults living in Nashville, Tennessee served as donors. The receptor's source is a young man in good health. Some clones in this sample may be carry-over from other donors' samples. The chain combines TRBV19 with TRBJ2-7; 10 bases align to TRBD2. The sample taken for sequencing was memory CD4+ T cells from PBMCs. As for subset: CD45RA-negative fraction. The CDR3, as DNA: TGTGCCAGTAGTATCCGGGCTAGCGGGAGCCACGAGCAGTACTTC. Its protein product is CASSIRASGSHEQYF.